This passage covers 23 T cell receptor beta chains from one sample sequenced in a study of T cells expressing NK-cell markers. TCRdb re-analyzed the 5' RACE reads; it lists each CDR3 protein once, without DNA. The clone table shows roughly 420,000 distinct CDR3 sequences, with the ten largest holding more than 7%. Sequenced: blood T cells: a sorted CD56 or NKG2C T cell subset, CD4+ or CD8+ T cells, or bulk PBMC T cells (not recorded which). The receptors stem from a woman between 18 and 70 years old in good health.

This chain links TRBV6-5 with TRBJ1-1. Germline V CDR1 and CDR2: MNHEY, SVGAGI. CDR3 size: 17 residues. CDR3 protein: CASSYSRDGPMNTEAFF.

The V call is TRBV6-2 or TRBV6-3, the J call TRBJ2-1; TCRdb gives TRBD2 as the D gene, but with no DNA this cannot be confirmed. Germline values: CDR1 MNHEY, CDR2 SVGEGT. The length of the CDR3 is 12 residues. Here the CDR3 reads CASALGRNEQFF.

This chain joins TRBV12-3 or TRBV12-4 and TRBJ2-1; TCRdb's D call, TRBD2, is unchecked because there is no DNA. The CDR3 has 15 amino acids. CDR3 sequence: CASSKRGASYNEQFF.

This chain links TRBV7-3 with TRBJ2-3; TCRdb's D call, TRBD2, is unchecked because there is no DNA. The V gene's germline CDR1 is SGHTA and CDR2 FQGTGA. This CDR3 has 14 amino acids. The CDR3 sequence is CASSPSSDTDTQYF.

The chain is built from TRBV10-3 and TRBJ1-5. The CDR3 loop spans 12 amino acids. The V gene's germline CDR1 is ENHRY and CDR2 SYGVKD. This chain's CDR3 is CAISGGNQPQHF.

This chain uses TRBV3-1 with TRBJ2-1; TCRdb names TRBD2, which stays unverified in the absence of DNA. Germline lookup yields CDR1 LGHDT and CDR2 YNNKEL (reference sequence). This CDR3 has 18 residues. The chain's CDR3 is CASSQDRGLAGVGNEQFF.

The rearrangement joins TRBV10-3 to TRBJ2-1; checking the TCRdb D call of TRBD2 is not possible without DNA. Germline CDR1 is ENHRY and CDR2 is SYGVKD. The CDR3 is 15 amino acids. CDR3 sequence: CAISGGTRPYNEQFF.

The CDR3 sequence: CASRSGTSGTTGELFF. The chain recombines TRBV28 with TRBJ2-2; the TCRdb D gene call, TRBD2, has no DNA to confirm it. Looked up from germline, CDR1 is MDHEN and CDR2 is SYDVKM. This CDR3 is 16 amino acids long.

CDR3 in amino acids: CSARVGITEAFF. The gene calls are TRBV20-1 and TRBJ1-1. This CDR3 comprises 12 residues. Per germline, CDR1 DFQATT and CDR2 SNEGSKA (reference sequence).

The chain joins TRBV18 to TRBJ2-1; TCRdb's D call, TRBD2, is unchecked because there is no DNA. This CDR3 is built from 13 residues. Germline V gene data show CDR1 as KGHSH and CDR2 as LQKENI. CDR3 amino acids: CASSPVKAGAAFF.

CDR3 protein: CASTNLDRGHNEQFF. The rearrangement uses TRBV28 and TRBJ2-1; TCRdb returns TRBD1, unconfirmable since there is no DNA. This CDR3 comprises 15 residues. In germline, CDR1 is MDHEN, CDR2 SYDVKM.

The rearrangement uses TRBV20-1 and TRBJ2-1; TCRdb picks TRBD2, but there is no DNA to check that call. CDR1 and CDR2 from the germline V gene are DFQATT and SNEGSKA (reference sequence). The CDR3 has 14 amino acids. Here the CDR3 reads CSASRTSGFNEQFF.

This chain links TRBV20-1 with TRBJ1-1; TCRdb indicates TRBD1, and absent DNA this call remains unverified. There are 12 residues in the CDR3. Germline V gene data show CDR1 as DFQATT and CDR2 as SNEGSKA (reference sequence). The CDR3 sequence: CSAEQGATEAFF.

This chain connects TRBV10-2 to TRBJ2-5; TCRdb outputs TRBD2, but without DNA this stays unchecked. The CDR3 runs to 14 residues. The germline V gene has CDR1 WSHSY and CDR2 SAAADI. CDR3 in amino acids: CASTGIGREETQYF.

The chain combines TRBV7-2 with TRBJ2-3; TCRdb gives TRBD2 as the D gene, but with no DNA this cannot be confirmed. Germline V lookup: CDR1 SGHTA, CDR2 FQGNSA. This CDR3 has 15 amino acids. CDR3 loop: CASSLRASPTDTQYF.

This rearrangement joins TRBV12-3 or TRBV12-4 to TRBJ2-3; TCRdb's assignment of TRBD2 cannot be checked, as there is no DNA. The CDR3 contains 15 residues. CDR3 sequence reads: CASRRTSAGTDTQYF.

The CDR3 sequence: CASSQGRGGGNTIYF. The chain employs TRBV4-3 and TRBJ1-3; the D call of TRBD1 rests on TCRdb alone, since no DNA is present to check it. The germline V gene encodes CDR1 LGHNA and CDR2 YSLEER. The CDR3 totals 15 residues.

The chain joins TRBV12-3 or TRBV12-4 to TRBJ2-5; TCRdb's D gene call, TRBD2, goes unchecked for lack of DNA. This CDR3 spans 14 amino acids. The CDR3 protein is CASSPLAEQETQYF.

The J gene is TRBJ1-2, the V gene TRBV6-1; TCRdb lists TRBD1, though no DNA is available to test this call. The CDR3 loop spans 14 amino acids. In germline, CDR1 is MNHNS, CDR2 SASEGT. CDR3 sequence reads: CASSPLPGVYGYTF.

The gene calls are TRBV20-1 and TRBJ1-1; TCRdb picks TRBD1, but there is no DNA to check that call. Germline V gene lookup returns CDR1 DFQATT and CDR2 SNEGSKA (reference sequence). The CDR3 is made up of 13 amino acids. This chain's CDR3 is CSASRGGGTEAFF.

The chain combines TRBV6-2 or TRBV6-3 with TRBJ1-1. This CDR3 is 13 amino acids long. The germline V gene encodes CDR1 MNHEY and CDR2 SVGEGT. The CDR3 protein is CTSSYSIPTEAFF.

This chain links TRBV5-8 with TRBJ1-2; TCRdb's assignment of TRBD1 cannot be checked, as there is no DNA. This CDR3 region has 16 residues. CDR1 and CDR2 (germline): SGHTS, YDEGEE. The CDR3: CASSLMSQGIDYGYTF.

This chain connects TRBV29-1 to TRBJ2-7; TCRdb outputs TRBD1, but without DNA this stays unchecked. Germline assignment: CDR1 SQVTM and CDR2 ANQGSEA. This CDR3 spans 14 amino acids. The CDR3 reads CSVQGEGVRGEQYF.